Each of the 8 T cell receptor beta chains below was sequenced from the same sample in a study of blood T cells in healthy people across ages. A sample-barcoded 5' primer and a J-beta primer mix were used in a second PCR of about 7 to 12 cycles. TCRdb reprocessed the 5' RACE reads via MiXCR and lists one record per CDR3 protein. The data hold around 820,000 distinct CDR3 sequences, with roughly 25% observed a single time. These data were likewise used in another study, on T cells of mothers and their children.

The sample was blood. The receptors were sampled from a boy aged 5-17 years in good health.

This clonotype was recorded a few times. This chain uses TRBV4-3 with TRBJ2-1; 15 positions agree with TRBD2. The CDR3 runs 16 residues. The germline CDR1 and CDR2 sequences are LGHNA and YSLEER. Unmatched junction bases numbered 4, after V lost 0 bases and J lost 10 bases. The CDR3 sequence is CASSQEGLAGGWEQFF. The CDR3 DNA is TGCGCCAGCAGCCAAGAGGGACTAGCGGGGGGATGGGAGCAGTTCTTC.

The chain has TRBV4-2 and TRBJ1-4; D is possibly TRBD1 (5 bases). Germline CDR1 LGHNA, CDR2 YNFKEQ. V was cut by 3 bases and J by 7 bases, with 9 bases left in between. The CDR3 contains 13 residues. The CDR3 bases are TGTGCCAGCAGCCAGGGGACCAGTGAAAAACTGTTTTTT. Translation gives CASSQGTSEKLFF.

This clonotype showed up just a few times. The chain uses TRBV15 and TRBJ2-5; 8 positions match TRBD2. The CDR3 consists of 16 residues. Germline CDR1 is LNHNV and CDR2 is YYDKDF (reference sequence). With 0 bases clipped from V and 5 bases from J, the junction kept 8 bases outside the gene matches. This CDR3 reads CATSRDFGLALETQYF. CDR3 DNA sequence: TGTGCCACCAGCAGAGATTTCGGACTAGCTTTGGAGACCCAGTACTTC.

The rearrangement joins TRBV18 to TRBJ2-5; 8 nucleotides agree with TRBD2. The V gene's germline CDR1 is KGHSH and CDR2 LQKENI. The CDR3 sequence is 14 residues long. The J segment lost 2 bases and the V segment lost 4 bases, leaving 3 bases of the junction unmatched. The CDR3 is CASSHGRGQETQYF. In DNA, the CDR3 is TGTGCCAGCTCACACGGGAGGGGTCAAGAGACCCAGTACTTC.

This clonotype has at least ten counts. The chain combines TRBV7-2 with TRBJ1-1; D ambiguous. Germline assignment: CDR1 SGHTA and CDR2 FQGNSA. The length of the CDR3 is 13 residues. V dropped 1 base and J dropped 4 bases, with 7 bases sitting between them. The CDR3 sequence: CASSLGGSTEAFF. As DNA, the CDR3 is TGTGCCAGCAGCTTAGGGGGATCCACTGAAGCTTTCTTT.

V and J are TRBV3-1 and TRBJ2-5; D ambiguous. V was pared by 3 bases and J by 2 bases, with 13 bases between. This CDR3 has 15 residues. Germline V CDR1 and CDR2: LGHDT, YNNKEL (reference sequence). In DNA, the CDR3 is TGTGCCAGCAGCCATCCAGGCGGCGTACAAGAGACCCAGTACTTC. Encoded protein: CASSHPGGVQETQYF.

The V gene is TRBV20-1, the J gene TRBJ2-5, with TRBD1 identical over 7 bases. V was pared by 3 bases and J by 3 bases, with 7 bases of the junction left unmatched. Looked up from germline, CDR1 is DFQATT and CDR2 is SNEGSKA (reference sequence). This CDR3 has 14 residues. CDR3 amino acids: CSASPGTVEETQYF. The DNA for the CDR3 is TGCAGTGCTAGTCCCGGGACAGTAGAAGAGACCCAGTACTTC.

The chain couples TRBV6-6 to TRBJ2-6, with D unclear. V shed 4 bases and J shed 0 bases, with 7 bases lying between them. Germline V gene data show CDR1 as MNHNY and CDR2 as SVGAGI (reference sequence). The CDR3 length is 15 residues. The CDR3 sequence is CASSSGVSGANVLTF. The CDR3 coding sequence is TGTGCCAGCAGTTCAGGAGTCTCTGGGGCCAACGTCCTGACTTTC.